A single sample gave rise to the 9 T cell receptor beta chains below, sequenced in a study of cytomegalovirus exposure and HLA in healthy donors. In the PCR, 60 Vbeta and 13 Jbeta primers were used. Measured with immunoSEQ multiplex PCR; TCRdb has only the in-frame clones, and not every one. Among 130,000 to 150,000 clones, around three quarters were seen once, and the ten largest hold approximately 6.3%. Sequencing used PBMCs. Every receptor here comes from a middle-aged woman in good health and CMV-seropositive.

This rearrangement joins TRBV2 to TRBJ2-5, with 10 bases that match TRBD2. In germline, CDR1 is SNHLY, CDR2 FYNNEI. This CDR3 comprises 15 residues. V was pared by 7 bases and J by 7 bases, with 12 bases of the junction left unmatched. The CDR3 reads CASIQNSGGSGTQYF. CDR3 bases: TGTGCCAGCATCCAGAATAGCGGGGGGTCTGGGACCCAGTACTTC.

The chain employs TRBV5-1 and TRBJ1-2, with D maybe TRBD1 (6 bases). V was trimmed by 4 bases and J by 2 bases, leaving 12 bases between them. The CDR3 sequence is 14 residues long. The germline CDR1 and CDR2 sequences are SGHRS and YFSETQ. The CDR3 nucleotides read TGCGCCAGCAGCCCGGGGGGCGGAAACTATGGCTACACCTTC. Translated, it gives CASSPGGGNYGYTF.

The rearrangement links TRBV2 to TRBJ1-4; 7 bases are shared with TRBD1. Unmatched junction bases numbered 4, after V lost 6 bases and J lost 6 bases. The CDR3 sequence is 13 residues long. Germline CDR1 SNHLY, CDR2 FYNNEI. DNA for the CDR3: TGTGCCAGCAGCACAGGGGTTCATGAAAAACTGTTTTTT. Translated: CASSTGVHEKLFF.

This clone was counted between two and nine times. The V and J genes are TRBV6-1 and TRBJ1-1; TRBD1 aligns across 7 bases. This CDR3 region has 14 residues. V lost 6 bases and J lost 0; bases outside the gene matches: 4. Germline V lookup: CDR1 MNHNS, CDR2 SASEGT. The CDR3 loop reads CASRAGQVNTEAFF. In DNA, the CDR3 is TGTGCCAGCAGAGCTGGACAGGTGAACACTGAAGCTTTCTTT.

This clone has just a few counts. This rearrangement joins TRBV6-1 to TRBJ1-1; D possibly corresponds to TRBD1 (6 bases). CDR3 size: 13 residues. Germline V gene sequence: CDR1 MNHNS, CDR2 SASEGT. V lost 4 bases, J lost 3 bases, and 9 bases lay in between. The CDR3 protein is CASSGWGHTEAFF. The DNA of the CDR3 is TGTGCCAGCAGTGGATGGGGGCACACTGAAGCTTTCTTT.

The chain recombines TRBV28 with TRBJ1-1; D not resolved. Per the germline V gene, CDR1 is MDHEN and CDR2 is SYDVKM. V was trimmed by 5 bases and J by 1 base, leaving 8 bases between them. The CDR3 contains 13 residues. CDR3 DNA: TGTGCCAGCAGTCGGTTTGGGAACACTGAAGCTTTCTTT. It is translated as CASSRFGNTEAFF.

The CDR3 DNA is TGTGCCAGCAGTGAGGGGACTAGCGGGAGGAACACCGGGGAGCTGTTTTTT. It codes for CASSEGTSGRNTGELFF. The V call is TRBV6-1, the J call TRBJ2-2, with 14 bases identical to TRBD2. J was trimmed by 1 base and V by 3 bases; bases with no gene match: 1. In germline, CDR1 is MNHNS, CDR2 SASEGT. There are 17 residues in the CDR3.

This clone has more than one count but fewer than ten. The V gene is TRBV19, the J gene TRBJ2-6, with TRBD1 identical over 8 bases. The J segment lost 0 bases and the V segment lost 1 base, leaving 2 bases of the junction unmatched. CDR3 length: 17 residues. Germline assignment: CDR1 LNHDA and CDR2 SQIVND (reference sequence). The CDR3 spells CASSIAGQGSGANVLTF. In DNA form, the CDR3 reads TGTGCCAGTAGTATAGCAGGACAGGGCTCTGGGGCCAACGTCCTGACTTTC.

The chain has TRBV14 and TRBJ2-1; 12 positions agree with TRBD2. The CDR3 is 15 residues long. After removal of 2 bases from V and 8 bases from J, the junction contained 4 bases not matched to a gene. Germline V CDR1 and CDR2: SGHDN, FVKESK. The CDR3 DNA reads as TGTGCCAGCAGCCAACTAGCGGGGGGGCCATATGAGCAGTTCTTC. Translated: CASSQLAGGPYEQFF.